These 32 T cell receptor beta chains were sequenced from one sample in a study of T cells in women clearing cervical HPV infection. Sequencing used immunoSEQ multiplex PCR; TCRdb keeps in-frame clones, though not all of them. The specimen's table records roughly 23,000 clones. Sequencing input: blood buffy coat. The receptors derive from a woman between 18 and 70 years old with a cervical HPV16 infection that either progressed to CIN3+ or cleared (not recorded which).

Of note for this clone: From the germline J gene comes the end of the CDR3, since the read stops 3 residues before it. The V call is TRBV20-1, the J call TRBJ1-6, with D perhaps TRBD1 (6 bases). The length of the CDR3 is 13 residues. Germline lookup yields CDR1 DFQATT and CDR2 SNEGSKA (reference sequence). V lost 6 bases and J 6 bases, leaving 12 bases between the germline ends. CDR3 sequence reads: CSAEGHPNSPLHF. The DNA read from the CDR3 is TGCAGTGCGGAGGGACACCCTAATTCACCC.

Details on this clone: The DNA ends 3 residues before the CDR3 does, and the rest of the CDR3 is filled in from the germline J gene. The genes are TRBV5-1 and TRBJ2-7; the match to TRBD2 covers 11 bases. CDR1 and CDR2 from the germline V gene are SGHRS and YFSETQ. CDR3 length: 15 residues. J lost 2 bases, V lost 4 bases, and 5 bases had no gene match. The CDR3 bases that were read are TGCGCCAGCAGCATAACGGGACTAGCGGCCTACGAG. Its translation: CASSITGLAAYE. The full CDR3 is CASSITGLAAYEQYF.

Of note for this clone: The read stops 3 residues short of the end of the CDR3; the missing end is completed from the germline J gene. The chain combines TRBV18 with TRBJ2-5; D gene unclear. CDR1 and CDR2 (germline): KGHSH, LQKENI. Trimming cost V 2 bases and J 4 bases, with 11 bases left between them. The CDR3 loop spans 14 amino acids. The CDR3 loop is CASSPVFLGETQYF. The CDR3 DNA, read in part, is TGTGCCAGCTCACCAGTATTCCTAGGAGAGACC.

Concerning this clone: The missing CDR3 end, 3 residues past where the read stops, is filled in from the germline J gene. The rearrangement links TRBV30 to TRBJ2-7, with a possible D match to TRBD2 (6 bases). The CDR3 consists of 13 residues. V lost 8 bases and J lost 0, with 14 bases in between. Germline loops: CDR1 GTSNPN, CDR2 SVGIG (reference sequence). CDR3 region: CAATEGSSYEQYF. Incomplete CDR3 DNA: TGTGCCGCGACGGAGGGTAGCTCCTACGAG.

About this clone itself: One end of the junction fails to match germline, which may point to a read error. The missing CDR3 end, 3 residues past where the read stops, is filled in from the germline J gene. The chain has TRBV7-7 and TRBJ2-3; 8 bases match TRBD2. Looked up from germline, CDR1 is SSHAT and CDR2 is FNYEAQ (reference sequence). CDR3 size: 15 residues. The CDR3 reads CASSLGSGAREAQYF. Incomplete CDR3 DNA: TGTGCTAGCAGCTTAGGTAGCGGGGCAAGGGAGGCG.

To note about this clone: The read halts 3 residues ahead of the CDR3 end, with the missing end drawn from the germline J gene. This chain connects TRBV10-1 to TRBJ1-6, with 10 bases aligning to TRBD1. The CDR3 length is 14 residues. Per the germline V gene, CDR1 is WNHNN and CDR2 is SYGVQD (reference sequence). CDR3 amino acids: CASSESGQGSTLHF. The sequenced CDR3 bases are TGCGCCAGCAGTGAGTCGGGACAGGGGTCCACC.

As concerns this clone: The observed sequence ends 3 residues before the CDR3 terminus, with the missing tail filled in from the germline J gene. The chain employs TRBV20-1 and TRBJ2-7, with D perhaps matching TRBD1 (6 bases). Germline CDR1 is DFQATT and CDR2 is SNEGSKA (reference sequence). The CDR3 totals 13 residues. The ends were cut back, 5 bases at V and 2 bases at J, with 13 bases in the middle. The CDR3 loop is CSAPGGRTYEQYF. The DNA read from the CDR3 is TGCAGTGCTCCTGGGGGCCGTACCTACGAG.

Remarks on this clone: Its ends do not fully match the called genes, so a read error is possible. The read gets to within 3 residues of the CDR3 end, and the germline J gene fills in the rest. V and J are TRBV7-8 and TRBJ1-3; tentative D call: TRBD1 (5 bases). The CDR3 spans 14 residues. Germline-derived CDR1 and CDR2 are SGHVS and FQNEAQ. The CDR3 spells CASSQDGTGNTIYF. Incomplete CDR3 DNA: TGTGCCAGCAGCCAGGACGGGACTGGAAACACA.

A note on this clone: An end of the junction does not agree with germline; a read error may underlie this. The CDR3 is cut off 3 residues early in the read; its end comes from the germline J gene. This same CDR3 is encoded by further DNA sequences in the sample. The V and J genes are TRBV7-6 and TRBJ1-3, with 12 bases identical to TRBD1. CDR3 length: 16 amino acids. Germline CDR1 SGHVS, CDR2 FNYEAQ. CDR3 DNA (partial): TGTGCCAGCAGCTTACCGGGACAGGGGGCAGGAAACACG. Its translation is CASSLPGQGAGNT. The complete CDR3 reads CASSLPGQGAGNTIYF.

To note about this clone: The CDR3 extends 3 residues past the end of the read, so its final part is completed from the germline J gene. The chain employs TRBV19 and TRBJ1-5; D gene ambiguous. The CDR3 spans 14 residues. Trimming took off 3 bases at V and 3 bases at J, with 9 bases between the two ends. Germline V CDR1 and CDR2: LNHDA, SQIVND (reference sequence). The covered CDR3 bases are TGTGCCAGTAGTATGGCAGGTCTCAATCAGCCC. This gives the protein CASSMAGLNQP. The whole CDR3 protein is CASSMAGLNQPQHF.

Concerning this clone: Read data end 3 residues before the CDR3 end; the end is taken from the germline J gene. The rearrangement uses TRBV4-1 and TRBJ1-1; D is uncertain. The germline V gene encodes CDR1 MGHRA and CDR2 YSYEKL. The CDR3 is 14 residues long. V lost 7 bases and J 1 base, leaving 13 bases between the germline ends. CDR3 protein: CASNVRLANTEAFF. The DNA read from the CDR3 is TGCGCCAGCAATGTCAGACTGGCGAACACTGAA.

In the case of this clone: The read is 3 residues too short to cover the CDR3 end, so that end is filled in from the germline J gene. The V gene is TRBV18, the J gene TRBJ1-1, with 8 nucleotides matching TRBD1. Germline loops: CDR1 KGHSH, CDR2 LQKENI. The CDR3 is 13 residues long. CDR3: CASSPETGVGAFF. CDR3 bases read: TGTGCCAGCTCACCAGAGACAGGGGTTGGA.

Judged by frequency, this clone is medium-sized. The read terminates 3 residues ahead of where the CDR3 ends, so the germline J gene completes it. This rearrangement joins TRBV6-2 or TRBV6-3 to TRBJ2-5, with a tentative D call TRBD2 (7 bases). Trimming pared 8 bases from V and 2 bases from J, leaving 12 bases between. In germline, CDR1 is MNHEY, CDR2 SVGEGT. The CDR3 runs 13 residues. CDR3 region: CASARGTQETQYF. The CDR3 bases that were read are TGTGCCAGCGCGCGGGGGACACAAGAGACC.

Regarding this clone: The read stops 3 residues short of the end of the CDR3; the missing end is completed from the germline J gene. The chain joins TRBV7-9 to TRBJ1-1; D unclear. Trimming removed 2 bases from V and 1 base from J, with 5 bases in between. The CDR3 extends over 13 amino acids. The germline gives CDR1 SEHNR, CDR2 FQNEAQ (reference sequence). The CDR3 DNA, read in part, is TGTGCCAGCAGCTTAAACAGGAACACTGAA. It yields the protein CASSLNRNTE. The whole CDR3 sequence is CASSLNRNTEAFF.

With respect to this clone: The sequenced fragment ends 3 residues before the CDR3 boundary, so the rest is inferred from the germline J gene. The chain carries TRBV7-8 and TRBJ2-1; TRBD2 matches at 7 bases. The CDR3 length is 16 residues. Germline V gene lookup returns CDR1 SGHVS and CDR2 FQNEAQ. Germline trimming cut 1 base from V and 6 bases from J; bases unmatched to any gene: 9. CDR3 DNA, as far as it was read: TGTGCCAGCAGCTTAGTGGGAAGCGGGGCCCCCAATGAG. Protein: CASSLVGSGAPNE. The whole CDR3 is CASSLVGSGAPNEQFF.

For this clone: Coverage ceases 3 residues before the CDR3 finishes, and the germline J gene fills in the end. The chain links TRBV7-2 to TRBJ1-4; D not certain. V was clipped by 6 bases and J by 3 bases, with 5 bases between them. This CDR3 spans 12 amino acids. Germline lookup yields CDR1 SGHTA and CDR2 FQGNSA. CDR3 in amino acids: CASSRANEKLFF. The CDR3 bases that were read are TGTGCCAGCAGTCGGGCTAATGAAAAA.

Of note for this clone: Read data end 3 residues before the CDR3 end; the end is taken from the germline J gene. The V gene is TRBV19, the J gene TRBJ2-4, with 7 bases identical to TRBD2. CDR3 size: 13 residues. Germline V gives CDR1 LNHDA, CDR2 SQIVND (reference sequence). The CDR3 region is CASSPLRDYGQYF. Incomplete CDR3 DNA: TGTGCCAGTAGTCCCCTAAGGGACTATGGT.

As concerns this clone: The read comes to an end 3 residues before the CDR3 does, leaving the germline J gene to fill in the end. V is TRBV24-1 and J is TRBJ2-3; 9 bases map to TRBD2. Germline V gives CDR1 KGHDR, CDR2 SFDVKD. The CDR3 runs 16 residues. The trim removed 3 bases at V and 5 bases at J, leaving 8 bases unmatched. CDR3 DNA, as far as it was read: TGTGCCACCAGTGATGCTTTAGCGGGAGTAGGAGATACG. It translates to CATSDALAGVGDT. The CDR3 reads in full as CATSDALAGVGDTQYF.

Remarks on this clone: The read terminates 3 residues before the CDR3 end, so the remaining end is supplied by the germline J gene. The chain combines TRBV6-4 with TRBJ2-3; 10 bases fit TRBD1. This CDR3 is 16 amino acids long. The germline CDR1 and CDR2 sequences are MRHNA and SNTAGT. J was trimmed by 4 bases and V by 0 bases; bases with no gene match: 4. The covered CDR3 bases are TGTGCCAGCAGTGACTCAGGGGGGACAGGGGCAGATACG. As protein: CASSDSGGTGADT. The complete CDR3 reads CASSDSGGTGADTQYF.

As regards this clone: The read gets to within 3 residues of the CDR3 end, and the germline J gene fills in the rest. This chain links TRBV18 with TRBJ1-3; the D gene is possibly TRBD1 (5 bases). Trimming removed 3 bases from V and 1 base from J, with 13 bases in between. CDR3 length: 16 residues. The germline CDR1 and CDR2 sequences are KGHSH and LQKENI. CDR3 loop: CASSPRGARSGNTIYF. The sequenced CDR3 bases are TGTGCCAGCTCACCGAGGGGCGCAAGGTCTGGAAACACC. Using reference TRBV18 and TRBJ1-3 for the parts outside the CDR3, the full variable domain is NAGVMQNPRHLVRRRGQEARLRCSPMKGHSHVYWYRQLPEEGLKFMVYLQKENIIDESGMPKERFSAEFPKEGPSILRIQQVVRGDSAAYFCASSPRGARSGNTIYFGEGSWLTVV.

About this clone itself: The read gets to within 3 residues of the CDR3 end, and the germline J gene fills in the rest. This chain links TRBV20-1 with TRBJ2-7; D might be TRBD2 (5 bases). Per the germline V gene, CDR1 is DFQATT and CDR2 is SNEGSKA (reference sequence). The CDR3 loop spans 15 amino acids. The V gene lost 0 bases and the J gene lost 0 bases, with 12 bases spanning the gap. CDR3 DNA, as far as it was read: TGCAGTGCTAGAGACCAGACGGGGAGCTCCTACGAG. Residues: CSARDQTGSSYE. The CDR3 reads in full as CSARDQTGSSYEQYF.

Comments on this clone: The sequence runs out 3 residues before the end of the CDR3; the remainder is reconstructed from the germline J gene. The chain uses TRBV7-6 and TRBJ2-5; 10 bases agree with TRBD1. V trimming: 6 bases; J trimming: 4 bases; junction bases outside the gene matches: 11. The CDR3 is 16 residues long. Germline lookup yields CDR1 SGHVS and CDR2 FNYEAQ. The sequenced part of the CDR3 DNA is TGTGCCAGCAGTCTGCCCGGGACAGGGGTGGGAGAGACC. This sequence encodes CASSLPGTGVGET. The whole CDR3 protein is CASSLPGTGVGETQYF.

Remarks on this clone: The CDR3 extends 3 residues past the end of the read, so its final part is completed from the germline J gene. The chain has TRBV2 and TRBJ2-5; no reliable D call. The CDR3 totals 11 residues. V lost 5 bases, J lost 5 bases, and 6 bases lay in between. Germline V gives CDR1 SNHLY, CDR2 FYNNEI. The covered CDR3 bases are TGTGCCAGCAGTACAAGGGAGACC. The encoded protein is CASSTRET. From start to end, the CDR3 is CASSTRETQYF.

Note on this clone: The read comes to an end 3 residues before the CDR3 does, leaving the germline J gene to fill in the end. The chain recombines TRBV7-9 with TRBJ1-2; 7 bases are shared with TRBD1. The CDR3 consists of 14 residues. CDR1 and CDR2 (germline): SEHNR, FQNEAQ (reference sequence). The CDR3 spells CASSPGQTNNDYTF. CDR3 DNA (partial): TGTGCCAGCAGCCCGGGACAGACAAACAATGAC.

A word on this clone: The read gets to within 3 residues of the CDR3 end, and the germline J gene fills in the rest. The chain combines TRBV7-3 with TRBJ2-2, with D possibly matching TRBD2 (6 bases). Trimming pared 2 bases from V and 4 bases from J, leaving 8 bases between. The germline V gene encodes CDR1 SGHTA and CDR2 FQGTGA. The CDR3 covers 14 residues. CDR3 DNA, as far as it was read: TGTGCCAGCAGCTTAGGGGGGATCACCGGGGAG. Translating gives CASSLGGITGE. The entire CDR3 sequence reads CASSLGGITGELFF.

In the case of this clone: Read sequence stops 3 residues before the CDR3 end, and the germline J gene provides the missing end. The chain combines TRBV10-3 with TRBJ2-2, with D uncertain. The V end was cut by 10 bases, the J end by 0 bases, with 9 bases between. The germline V gene encodes CDR1 ENHRY and CDR2 SYGVKD. This CDR3 spans 13 amino acids. CDR3 residues: CATKSPNTGELFF. The CDR3 bases that were read are TGTGCCACTAAGTCGCCGAACACCGGGGAG.

As to this clone: Read sequence stops 3 residues before the CDR3 end, and the germline J gene provides the missing end. J is TRBJ1-6 and V is TRBV20-1; 8 bases agree with TRBD1. This CDR3 is 14 amino acids long. V gave up 3 bases and J gave up 7 bases; unmatched junction bases: 5. Germline-derived CDR1 and CDR2 are DFQATT and SNEGSKA (reference sequence). CDR3 region: CSARDRATNSPLHF. CDR3 DNA (partial): TGCAGTGCTAGGGACAGGGCAACAAATTCACCC.

In regard to this clone: The read ends 3 residues early relative to the CDR3; the germline J gene fills the gap. V gene TRBV7-2 combines with J gene TRBJ2-3; 8 bases map to TRBD2. From germline, CDR1 is SGHTA and CDR2 FQGNSA. This CDR3 has 14 amino acids. The trim removed 5 bases at V and 6 bases at J, leaving 7 bases unmatched. The CDR3: CASSPGGGWDTQYF. The CDR3 bases that were read are TGTGCCAGCAGCCCCGGGGGGGGGTGGGATACG.

Concerning this clone: The read terminates 3 residues before the CDR3 end, so the remaining end is supplied by the germline J gene. This sequence joins TRBV29-1 and TRBJ2-7; D gene uncertain. Germline V gives CDR1 SQVTM, CDR2 ANQGSEA. The CDR3 covers 12 residues. V lost 8 bases and J 2 bases, leaving 13 bases between the germline ends. CDR3 DNA, as far as it was read: TGCAGCTTGGGCGAACAGACCTACGAG. Its protein is CSLGEQTYE. The entire CDR3 protein reads CSLGEQTYEQYF.

In regard to this clone: The DNA ends 3 residues before the CDR3 does, and the rest of the CDR3 is filled in from the germline J gene. V and J are TRBV20-1 and TRBJ1-6, with D possibly TRBD1 on 6 matching bases. CDR3 length equals 14 residues. The V gene lost 1 base and the J gene lost 6 bases, with 10 bases spanning the gap. Looked up from germline, CDR1 is DFQATT and CDR2 is SNEGSKA (reference sequence). The sequenced part of the CDR3 DNA is TGCAGTGCTAGAGCAGGGGCCCTTAATTCACCC. Translation: CSARAGALNSP. The entire CDR3 reads CSARAGALNSPLHF.

Worth noting for this clone: The read halts 3 residues ahead of the CDR3 end, with the missing end drawn from the germline J gene. This chain links TRBV7-9 with TRBJ1-2, with 7 bases that match TRBD1. The germline V gene encodes CDR1 SEHNR and CDR2 FQNEAQ (reference sequence). V trimming: 6 bases; J trimming: 5 bases; junction bases outside the gene matches: 9. This CDR3 has 14 residues. CDR3 residues: CASSSDRVVYGYTF. The CDR3 DNA, read in part, is TGTGCCAGCAGTTCCGACAGGGTGGTTTATGGC.

With regard to this clone: The CDR3 extends 3 residues past the end of the read, so its final part is completed from the germline J gene. The chain has TRBV23-1 and TRBJ1-5; a possible D gene is TRBD1 (6 bases). TRBV23-1 has ORF status, its function being uncertain. The CDR3 has 17 amino acids. V was trimmed by 2 bases and J by 0 bases, leaving 14 bases between them. CDR3 DNA, as far as it was read: TGCGCCAGCAGTCAACCGGGACACAATTATAGCAATCAGCCC. Its protein is CASSQPGHNYSNQP. From start to end, the CDR3 is CASSQPGHNYSNQPQHF.